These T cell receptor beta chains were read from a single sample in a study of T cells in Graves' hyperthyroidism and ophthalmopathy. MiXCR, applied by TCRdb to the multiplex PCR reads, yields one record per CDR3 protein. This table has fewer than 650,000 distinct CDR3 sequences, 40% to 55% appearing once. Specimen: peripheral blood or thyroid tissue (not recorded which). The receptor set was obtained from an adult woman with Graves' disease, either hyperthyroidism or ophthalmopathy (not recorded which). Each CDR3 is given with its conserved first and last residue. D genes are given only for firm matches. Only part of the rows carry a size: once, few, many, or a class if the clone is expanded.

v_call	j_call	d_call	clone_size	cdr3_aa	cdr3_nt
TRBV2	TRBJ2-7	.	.	CASSESRDTYEQYF	TGTGCCAGCAGTGAGTCGCGGGACACCTACGAGCAGTACTTC
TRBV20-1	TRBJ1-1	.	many	CSGSRRGGIEAFF	TGCAGTGGGAGTCGCAGGGGAGGAATTGAAGCTTTCTTT
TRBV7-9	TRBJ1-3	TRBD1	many	CASSSGQGRSGNTIYF	TGTGCCAGCAGCTCGGGACAGGGACGGTCTGGAAACACCATATATTTT
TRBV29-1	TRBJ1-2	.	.	CSVGGLGYTF	TGCAGCGTTGGCGGGCTTGGCTACACCTTC
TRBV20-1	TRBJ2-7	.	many	CSAARDSLYEQYF	TGCAGTGCTGCCCGGGACTCACTCTACGAGCAGTACTTC
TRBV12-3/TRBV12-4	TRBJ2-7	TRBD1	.	CASSWRQGAAEQYF	TGTGCCAGCAGTTGGAGACAGGGGGCTGCCGAGCAGTACTTC
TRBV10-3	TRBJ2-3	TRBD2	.	CAISEPGRVTDTQYF	TGTGCCATCAGTGAGCCCGGGAGGGTCACAGATACGCAGTATTTT
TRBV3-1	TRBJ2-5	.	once	CASSFSPGRYQETQYF	TGTGCCAGCAGTTTTAGCCCTGGACGGTACCAAGAGACCCAGTACTTC
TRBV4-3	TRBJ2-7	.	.	CASSQELSEQYF	TGCGCCAGCAGCCAAGAGTTGAGCGAGCAGTACTTC
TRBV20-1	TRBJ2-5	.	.	CSAGRGEETQYF	TGCAGTGCTGGCCGAGGGGAGGAGACCCAGTACTTC
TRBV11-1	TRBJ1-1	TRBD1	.	CASSQQGNEAFF	TGTGCCAGCAGCCAACAGGGGAATGAGGCTTTCTTT
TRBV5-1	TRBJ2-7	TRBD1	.	CASSKQGAGDEQYF	TGCGCCAGCAGTAAACAGGGGGCTGGGGACGAGCAGTACTTC
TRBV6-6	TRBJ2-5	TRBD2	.	CASSYPLGSSGSQETQYF	TGTGCCAGCAGTTACCCTCTAGGGAGTAGCGGGAGTCAAGAGACCCAGTACTTC
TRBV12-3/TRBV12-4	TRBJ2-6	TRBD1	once	CASSRLGQGANVLTF	TGTGCCAGCAGCAGGTTGGGACAGGGGGCCAACGTCCTGACTTTC
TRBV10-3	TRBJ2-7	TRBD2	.	CAISEFSGREASYEQYF	TGTGCCATCAGTGAGTTTAGCGGGAGAGAGGCCTCCTACGAGCAGTACTTC
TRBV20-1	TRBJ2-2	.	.	CSARGGRSNTGELFF	TGCAGTGCTAGAGGGGGCAGGTCGAACACTGGGGAGCTGTTTTTT
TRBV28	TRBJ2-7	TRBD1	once	CASSLWGTVGEQYF	TGTGCCAGCAGTCTATGGGGGACAGTGGGCGAGCAGTACTTC
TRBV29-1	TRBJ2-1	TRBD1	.	CSVRTGRVGEQFF	TGCAGCGTGAGGACAGGCCGGGTGGGTGAGCAGTTCTTC
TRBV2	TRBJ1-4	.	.	CASSGGGNTEKLFF	TGTGCCAGCAGCGGGGGGGGCAACACTGAAAAACTGTTTTTT
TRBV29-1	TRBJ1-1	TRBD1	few	CSAGGQGSTEAFF	TGCAGCGCTGGAGGACAGGGGAGCACTGAAGCTTTCTTT
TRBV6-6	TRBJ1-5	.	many	CASSHPGNQPQHF	TGTGCCAGCAGCCACCCAGGGAATCAGCCCCAGCATTTT
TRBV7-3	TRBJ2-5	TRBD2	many	CASSQGLAGVETQYF	TGTGCCAGCAGCCAAGGACTAGCGGGAGTAGAGACCCAGTACTTC
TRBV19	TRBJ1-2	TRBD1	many	CASSTRTGGNGYTF	TGTGCCAGTAGTACCCGGACAGGGGGCAACGGCTACACCTTC
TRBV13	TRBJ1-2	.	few	CASSSTGPYYGYTF	TGTGCCAGCAGCTCCACAGGCCCCTACTATGGCTACACCTTC
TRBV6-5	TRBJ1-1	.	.	CASTAAGRKAFF	TGTGCCAGCACCGCAGCGGGGCGAAAAGCTTTCTTT
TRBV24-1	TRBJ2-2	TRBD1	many	CATSDSGQGGTGELFF	TGTGCCACCAGTGACTCCGGACAGGGGGGGACCGGGGAGCTGTTTTTT
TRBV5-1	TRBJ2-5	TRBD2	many	CASSGGVSGRAVETQYF	TGCGCCAGCAGCGGTGGAGTGAGCGGGAGGGCCGTAGAGACCCAGTACTTC
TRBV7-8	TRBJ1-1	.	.	CASSLGAGHGTEAFF	TGTGCCAGCAGCTTAGGCGCTGGACATGGCACTGAAGCTTTCTTT
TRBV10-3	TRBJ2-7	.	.	CAISAYTAYEQYF	TGTGCCATCAGTGCCTATACGGCCTACGAGCAGTACTTC
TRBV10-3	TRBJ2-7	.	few	CAISGGRDQPYEQYF	TGTGCCATCAGTGGGGGGCGGGACCAGCCCTACGAGCAGTACTTC
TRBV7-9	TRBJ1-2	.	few	CASSTKDRTGYTF	TGTGCCAGCAGCACAAAGGACAGAACGGGCTACACCTTC
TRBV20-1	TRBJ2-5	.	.	CSVPSRVETQYF	TGCAGTGTTCCGAGCAGGGTTGAGACCCAGTACTTC
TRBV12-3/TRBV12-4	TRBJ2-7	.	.	CASSLGGLARREQYF	TGTGCCAGCAGCTTAGGGGGACTTGCCAGACGCGAGCAGTACTTC
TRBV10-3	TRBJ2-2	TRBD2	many	CAISTSSGTNTGELFF	TGTGCCATCAGTACTAGTAGCGGGACGAACACCGGGGAGCTGTTTTTT
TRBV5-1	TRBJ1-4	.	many	CASSLDSPFNEKLFF	TGCGCCAGCAGCCTGGACAGTCCGTTTAATGAAAAACTGTTTTTT
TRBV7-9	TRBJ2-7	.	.	CASSLAVGPPFYEQYF	TGTGCCAGCAGCTTAGCGGTGGGACCTCCCTTTTACGAGCAGTACTTC
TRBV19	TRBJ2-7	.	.	CASSISTGSHEQYF	TGTGCCAGTAGTATAAGCACAGGGAGCCACGAGCAGTACTTC
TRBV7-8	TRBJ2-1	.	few	CASSYYNEQFF	TGTGCCAGCAGCTACTACAATGAGCAGTTCTTC
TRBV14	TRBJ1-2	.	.	CASSLGDSQRPYGYTF	TGTGCCAGCAGCCTAGGAGACAGCCAACGCCCTTATGGCTACACCTTC
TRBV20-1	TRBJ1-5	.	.	CSPGAPDNSPQHF	TGCAGTCCTGGGGCTCCCGATAATTCACCCCAGCATTTT